The 31 T cell receptor beta chains reported below all come from one sample, sequenced in a study of Graves' ophthalmopathy and Graves' hyperthyroidism (dated by TCRdb to 2016 to 2018). TCRdb names Illumina HiSeq 2000 as the instrument used. For repertoire sequencing, TCR beta CDR3 regions were amplified from RNA transcripts. A first-round RT-PCR used HTBI primers with the Qiagen OneStep RT-PCR kit, followed by a second-round multiplex PCR, size selection and purification. TCRdb ran its own pipeline on the public reads, namely fastp trimming at Q25 and MiXCR clone calling, and kept in-frame beta chains. Rows matching on CDR3 protein sequence are summarized as one entry with the most common DNA and genes. In all, the sample holds around 1,200,000 distinct CDR3 sequences, and roughly 35% of those were seen once. The top ten hold more than 9.5% of the sample. The sequenced sample consisted of peripheral blood or thyroid tissue (not recorded which). These receptors were taken from an adult man with Graves' hyperthyroidism.

Of note for this clonotype: A much larger clone sits a single nucleotide away, making a read error possible. V usage is TRBV11-2 and J usage is TRBJ2-7; no firm D call. Germline CDR1 is SGHAT and CDR2 is FQNNGV. This CDR3 spans 15 amino acids. The CDR3, as DNA: TGTGCCAGCAGCTCCCTCGACACTCGCTCCTACGGGCAGTACTTC. It specifies CASSSLDTRSYGQYF.

This clonotype was seen repeatedly, ten times or more. CDR3 DNA sequence: TGCAGCGTAGCGAAGACAGATGGCTACACCTTC. Amino acid sequence: CSVAKTDGYTF. This sequence joins TRBV29-1 and TRBJ1-2; TRBD1 might be the D (5 bases). Per the germline V gene, CDR1 is SQVTM and CDR2 is ANQGSEA. Trimming took 6 bases from V and 6 from J, leaving 11 bases between them. CDR3 length equals 11 residues.

The V gene is TRBV5-1, the J gene TRBJ1-1; 7 bases map to TRBD1. The V gene end was trimmed by 5 bases and the J gene end by 7 bases; junction bases not matched to a gene: 5. CDR3 length: 12 amino acids. Germline CDR1 SGHRS, CDR2 YFSETQ. The CDR3 DNA reads as TGCGCCAGCAGGGCGGGACAGCTTGAAGCTTTCTTT. It encodes CASRAGQLEAFF.

Many counts were recorded for this clonotype. The chain is built from TRBV7-9 and TRBJ2-7, with 7 nucleotides matching TRBD1. The J segment lost 2 bases and the V segment lost 3 bases, leaving 7 bases of the junction unmatched. CDR1 is SEHNR, CDR2 FQNEAQ, per germline (reference sequence). The CDR3 length is 15 residues. CDR3 in amino acids: CASSFSGGVAYEQYF. The CDR3 nucleotides are TGTGCCAGCAGCTTCTCAGGGGGAGTAGCCTACGAGCAGTACTTC.

As concerns this clonotype: This sequence may be a read error, since a much larger clone differs from it by one base. The chain uses TRBV2 and TRBJ1-1; no reliable D call. The CDR3 runs to 16 residues. Germline assignment: CDR1 SNHLY and CDR2 FYNNEI. In DNA form, the CDR3 reads TGTGCCAGCAGTGAATATTCCGGGGTATACAACACTGGAGCTTTCTTT. The encoded protein is CASSEYSGVYNTGAFF.

This clonotype was detected many times. The V call is TRBV29-1, the J call TRBJ1-3; no firm D call. Trimming pared 7 bases from V and 0 bases from J, leaving 13 bases between. This CDR3 has 14 amino acids. The germline gives CDR1 SQVTM, CDR2 ANQGSEA. The CDR3 DNA reads TGCAGCGCCCGGCGGGAGGACTCTGGAAACACCATATATTTT. Translation gives CSARREDSGNTIYF.

The rearrangement links TRBV29-1 to TRBJ2-5; D remains ambiguous. The V end lost 4 bases, the J end lost 5 bases, and 11 bases lay between the germline ends. There are 12 residues in the CDR3. Germline V gives CDR1 SQVTM, CDR2 ANQGSEA. CDR3: CSVAGNIETQYF. The CDR3, as DNA: TGCAGCGTTGCAGGAAATATTGAGACCCAGTACTTC.

The chain carries TRBV10-3 and TRBJ1-2; 11 bases map to TRBD1. V was clipped by 7 bases and J by 7 bases; unmatched bases: 8. The germline V gene encodes CDR1 ENHRY and CDR2 SYGVKD. The CDR3 loop spans 14 amino acids. Here the CDR3 reads CAIKEGDRGFGYTF. CDR3 DNA: TGTGCCATCAAGGAGGGGGACAGGGGGTTTGGCTACACCTTC.

Many counts were recorded for this clonotype. V and J are TRBV20-1 and TRBJ2-7, with no clear D. This CDR3 is 14 amino acids long. Trimming left V 2 bases short and J 5 bases short, with 16 bases between. Germline-derived CDR1 and CDR2 are DFQATT and SNEGSKA (reference sequence). CDR3 DNA: TGCAGTGCTAGACCTACAGTTTCTTTCAACGAGCAGTACTTC. Residues: CSARPTVSFNEQYF.

This clonotype was recorded only once. V is TRBV7-9 and J is TRBJ1-5; a weak D match, TRBD1 (6 bases). Trimming took 3 bases from V and 14 from J, leaving 20 bases between them. The length of the CDR3 is 14 residues. CDR1 is SEHNR, CDR2 FQNEAQ, per germline (reference sequence). The CDR3 DNA sequence: TGTGCCAGCAGCTTGTTGTCACTGGGGGCCTACGAGCATTTT. Amino acid sequence: CASSLLSLGAYEHF.

This clonotype occurred many times. This chain connects TRBV5-6 to TRBJ2-7; no clear D. V was pared by 1 base and J by 6 bases, with 14 bases between. From germline, CDR1 is SGHDT and CDR2 YYEEEE. The CDR3 has 14 amino acids. The CDR3 protein is CASSLSPGIGEQYF. In DNA form, the CDR3 reads TGTGCCAGCAGCTTGTCTCCAGGAATTGGCGAGCAGTACTTC.

This clonotype came up many times. V usage is TRBV2 and J usage is TRBJ2-6; D gene ambiguous. Trimming left V 4 bases short and J 0 bases short, with 10 bases between. Germline-derived CDR1 and CDR2 are SNHLY and FYNNEI. CDR3 size: 16 residues. The CDR3 nucleotides read TGTGCCAGCAGTGTACGAGTTCCCTCTGGGGCCAACGTCCTGACTTTC. Its protein product is CASSVRVPSGANVLTF.

In this sample, this clonotype turned up many times. The chain joins TRBV7-8 to TRBJ2-2, with TRBD2 matching over 8 bases. The CDR3 consists of 16 residues. Germline V gene data show CDR1 as SGHVS and CDR2 as FQNEAQ. The V segment lost 6 bases and the J segment 2 bases; nucleotides outside the gene matches: 8. CDR3 sequence: CASRAGVAGNTGELFF. CDR3 DNA: TGTGCCAGCAGGGCGGGGGTAGCGGGAAACACCGGGGAGCTGTTTTTT.

This clonotype appeared once. The junction shows a germline mismatch at one end, possibly a read error. V is TRBV7-2 and J is TRBJ2-7; TRBD1 aligns across 9 bases. The CDR3 spans 14 residues. The germline CDR1 and CDR2 sequences are SGHTA and FQGNSA. CDR3: CASSQVAQGAEQYF. The CDR3 nucleotides are TGCGCCAGCAGCCAAGTGGCACAGGGGGCCGAGCAGTACTTC.

With regard to this clonotype: Being one base from a much bigger clone, this may be a read error. The CDR3 coding sequence is TGTGCCAGCAGCCGGATGCGGGACAGTCAAGAACTGTTTTTT. It yields the protein CASSRMRDSQELFF. The chain recombines TRBV7-9 with TRBJ1-4, with TRBD1 matching over 7 bases. Looked up from germline, CDR1 is SEHNR and CDR2 is FQNEAQ (reference sequence). V was pared by 5 bases and J by 12 bases, with 12 bases of the junction left unmatched. The CDR3 extends over 14 amino acids.

This clonotype showed up many times. The gene calls are TRBV5-1 and TRBJ2-6; D is unclear. Looked up from germline, CDR1 is SGHRS and CDR2 is YFSETQ. V gave up 4 bases and J gave up 0 bases, with 8 bases separating them. CDR3 length: 15 amino acids. The chain's CDR3 is CASSHDDSGANVLTF. CDR3 sequence (DNA): TGCGCCAGCAGCCACGACGACTCTGGGGCCAACGTCCTGACTTTC.

V and J are TRBV4-3 and TRBJ2-2, with D unresolved. CDR3 size: 14 residues. Germline CDR1 and CDR2: LGHNA and YSLEER. Between the trimmed V and J ends, which lost 1 base and 3 bases, there was a span of 6 bases. DNA for the CDR3: TGCGCCAGCAGCCAAGGGGTGGACACCGGGGAGCTGTTTTTT. Translation gives CASSQGVDTGELFF.

For this clonotype: Possible read error: a much larger clone is one base away. The chain links TRBV5-1 to TRBJ2-7, with TRBD1 identical over 8 bases. CDR3 length equals 14 residues. CDR1 is SGHRS and CDR2 is YFSETQ in the germline V gene. The CDR3 reads CASRMTGDIYEHYF. CDR3 DNA sequence: TGTGCCAGCAGAATGACAGGGGATATCTACGAGCACTACTTC.

This clonotype appeared a few times. The chain has TRBV6-2 or TRBV6-3 and TRBJ2-7; 7 bases line up with TRBD2. The CDR3 is made up of 11 amino acids. Germline V CDR1 and CDR2: MNHEY, SVGEGT. The V segment lost 11 bases and the J segment 3 bases; nucleotides outside the gene matches: 4. The CDR3 DNA follows: TGTGCCGCGTGGGGGGGCTACGAGCAGTACTTC. Amino acids: CAAWGGYEQYF.

This clonotype was seen a handful of times. The chain uses TRBV3-1 and TRBJ1-1; unclear D gene. This CDR3 is 12 amino acids long. Trimming stripped 3 bases from V and 2 bases from J, with 4 bases between. The germline CDR1 and CDR2 sequences are LGHDT and YNNKEL (reference sequence). This CDR3 is CASSHYNTEAFF. CDR3 in DNA: TGTGCCAGCAGCCACTATAACACTGAAGCTTTCTTT.

The chain uses TRBV11-2 and TRBJ2-2, with D perhaps TRBD2 (6 bases). With 0 bases removed from V and 6 bases from J, the gap between germline ends came to 11 bases. Per germline, CDR1 SGHAT and CDR2 FQNNGV. This CDR3 is 15 amino acids long. The CDR3 protein is CASSLDRGGPGELFF. CDR3 sequence (DNA): TGTGCCAGCAGCTTAGATAGGGGAGGTCCCGGGGAGCTGTTTTTT.

The table lists this clonotype with many counts. With a much larger clone just one base away, this may be a read error. The J gene is TRBJ1-6, the V gene TRBV5-4, with D unclear. Germline V CDR1 and CDR2: SGHNT, YYREEE (reference sequence). V was shortened by 2 bases and J by 7 bases, with 4 bases between the two germline ends. The CDR3 has 12 amino acids. The CDR3 reads CASSLMNSPLHF. CDR3 DNA: TGTGCCAGCAGCTTAATGAATTCACCCCTCCACTTT.

The chain carries TRBV25-1 and TRBJ1-1; 9 bases match TRBD1. J lost 5 bases, V lost 4 bases, and 5 bases had no gene match. CDR1 and CDR2 (germline): MGHDK, SYGVNS. This CDR3 is 14 amino acids long. The DNA of the CDR3 is TGTGCCAGCAGTGTACACAGGGGGCTGACTGAAGCTTTCTTT. It translates to CASSVHRGLTEAFF.

This chain links TRBV10-3 with TRBJ2-7; D possibly corresponds to TRBD1 (6 bases). V was pared by 5 bases and J by 3 bases, with 17 bases between. The CDR3 contains 15 residues. In germline, CDR1 is ENHRY, CDR2 SYGVKD. This chain's CDR3 is CAISYWTEGGYEQYF. The DNA for the CDR3 is TGTGCCATCAGTTACTGGACCGAAGGGGGCTACGAGCAGTACTTC.

This clonotype was picked up many times. The chain links TRBV12-3 or TRBV12-4 to TRBJ2-5, with TRBD1 as a possible D gene (5 bases). CDR3 length equals 15 residues. V was cut by 10 bases and J by 3 bases, with 21 bases left in between. The CDR3 is CATRKLTASKETQYF. The CDR3 DNA reads TGTGCCACCAGAAAATTGACAGCGAGCAAAGAGACCCAGTACTTC.

This clonotype was counted between two and nine times. The rearrangement uses TRBV3-1 and TRBJ2-5, with 9 bases fitting TRBD2. Germline assignment: CDR1 LGHDT and CDR2 YNNKEL (reference sequence). This CDR3 comprises 15 residues. The J segment lost 2 bases and the V segment lost 1 base, leaving 2 bases of the junction unmatched. This CDR3 is CASSQGSGGQETQYF. The CDR3 coding sequence is TGTGCCAGCAGCCAAGGTAGCGGGGGACAAGAGACCCAGTACTTC.

In its sample, this clonotype was seen once. The limits of the CDR3 on the DNA are not certain, so only TCRdb's listed CDR3 is given. This chain connects TRBV25-1 to TRBJ2-2; the table calls TRBD2, which could not be checked here. The CDR3 is 14 residues long, counting both termini. Germline V gene sequence: CDR1 MGHDK, CDR2 SYGVNS. The CDR3 spells CASSEGGAPGSCFF.

This clonotype was detected ten times or more. The chain recombines TRBV15 with TRBJ1-5, with TRBD1 identical over 10 bases. The CDR3 length is 17 residues. V lost 7 bases, J lost 0 bases, and 9 bases stayed unmatched. Germline CDR1 reads LNHNV; CDR2 reads YYDKDF (reference sequence). CDR3 in DNA: TGTGCCACCACATCGGACAGGGGGGGCTTTAGCAATCAGCCCCAGCATTTT. Its protein is CATTSDRGGFSNQPQHF. Combining the CDR3 with reference TRBV15 and TRBJ1-5 gives the whole variable domain DAMVIQNPRYQVTQFGKPVTLSCSQTLNHNVMYWYQQKSSQAPKLLFHYYDKDFNNEADTPDNFQSRRPNTSFCFLDIRSPGLGDTAMYLCATTSDRGGFSNQPQHFGDGTRLSIL.

This clonotype has ten or more counts. J is TRBJ2-7 and V is TRBV29-1; D is undetermined. The length of the CDR3 is 12 residues. CDR1 SQVTM and CDR2 ANQGSEA come from the germline V gene. The V gene lost 4 bases and the J gene lost 3 bases, with 10 bases spanning the gap. As DNA, the CDR3 is TGCAGCGTTGTTGGCAGCGACTACGAGCAGTACTTC. It encodes CSVVGSDYEQYF.

This clonotype has just a few counts. The chain combines TRBV4-1 with TRBJ2-7; D remains unclear. The CDR3 length is 15 residues. Deletions cut 0 bases from V and 4 bases from J, with 13 bases between. Germline lookup yields CDR1 MGHRA and CDR2 YSYEKL. In DNA form, the CDR3 reads TGCGCCAGCAGCCAAGATGAAACAGTGAGTTACGAGCAGTACTTC. Translated: CASSQDETVSYEQYF.

This clonotype has a single count. The chain has TRBV15 and TRBJ1-1; D may be TRBD1 (6 bases). Germline CDR1 is LNHNV and CDR2 is YYDKDF (reference sequence). Trimming stripped 3 bases from V and 6 bases from J, with 17 bases between. The CDR3 totals 15 residues. The CDR3 DNA reads as TGTGCCACCAGCAGGGGCCTAACAGGGTATCCTGAAGCTTTCTTT. Translated, it gives CATSRGLTGYPEAFF.